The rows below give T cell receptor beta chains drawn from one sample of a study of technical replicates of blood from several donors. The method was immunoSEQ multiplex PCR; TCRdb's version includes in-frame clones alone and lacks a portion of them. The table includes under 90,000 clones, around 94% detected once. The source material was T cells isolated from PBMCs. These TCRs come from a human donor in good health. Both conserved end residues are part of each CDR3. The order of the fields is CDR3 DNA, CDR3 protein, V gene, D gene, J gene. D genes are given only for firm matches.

cdr3_nt: TGTGCCAGCAGTCAGTCCTACGAGCAGTACTTC
cdr3_aa: CASSQSYEQYF
v_call: TRBV28
d_call: -
j_call: TRBJ2-7

cdr3_nt: TGCGCCAGCAGCCAACTCAGGTTGGTTAACTATGGCTACACCTTC
cdr3_aa: CASSQLRLVNYGYTF
v_call: TRBV4-1
d_call: -
j_call: TRBJ1-2

cdr3_nt: TGTGCCAGCAGCCAAGACAGGGCCCACAATGAGCAGTTCTTC
cdr3_aa: CASSQDRAHNEQFF
v_call: TRBV27
d_call: TRBD1
j_call: TRBJ2-1

cdr3_nt: TGTGCCAGCAACTTTCAAGAGACCCAGTACTTC
cdr3_aa: CASNFQETQYF
v_call: TRBV2
d_call: -
j_call: TRBJ2-5

cdr3_nt: TGTGCCACCGAAGAGGTAGGGGCAATTCGAGCTTTCTTT
cdr3_aa: CATEEVGAIRAFF
v_call: TRBV28
d_call: -
j_call: TRBJ1-1

cdr3_nt: TGTGCCAGCAGCCGTACCCCGGGACTAGCGGGGGAGGAAGAGACCCAGTACTTC
cdr3_aa: CASSRTPGLAGEEETQYF
v_call: TRBV7-9
d_call: TRBD2
j_call: TRBJ2-5

cdr3_nt: TGTGCCAGCTCACCTCGTTCGGGAGGTCTCGAGCAGTACTTC
cdr3_aa: CASSPRSGGLEQYF
v_call: TRBV18
d_call: TRBD2
j_call: TRBJ2-7

cdr3_nt: TGTGCCAGCAGTGGGACTAGCGGACCCTACGAGCAGTACTTC
cdr3_aa: CASSGTSGPYEQYF
v_call: TRBV7-9
d_call: TRBD2
j_call: TRBJ2-7

cdr3_nt: TGTGCCAGCAGTGAAGCTCACAGGGGCCCAGATACGCAGTATTTT
cdr3_aa: CASSEAHRGPDTQYF
v_call: TRBV6-1
d_call: TRBD1
j_call: TRBJ2-3

cdr3_nt: TGTGCCAGCTCACCACCGGCAGGGGGAGAGACCCAGTACTTC
cdr3_aa: CASSPPAGGETQYF
v_call: TRBV18
d_call: TRBD1
j_call: TRBJ2-5

cdr3_nt: TGTGCCAGCACCAAGGACATGACCTACGACGAGCAGTACTTC
cdr3_aa: CASTKDMTYDEQYF
v_call: TRBV6-5
d_call: -
j_call: TRBJ2-7

cdr3_nt: TGTGCCAGCTCCCAGGGGACTAGTCGTACTGAGCAGTTCTTC
cdr3_aa: CASSQGTSRTEQFF
v_call: TRBV28
d_call: TRBD2
j_call: TRBJ2-1

cdr3_nt: TGTGCCAGCAGCTTGGGACTAGGACAGGGCGTGAGAGAACTGTTTTTT
cdr3_aa: CASSLGLGQGVRELFF
v_call: TRBV5-6
d_call: TRBD1
j_call: TRBJ1-4

cdr3_nt: TGTGCCAGCACCCGGTCCGGGACTAGCGGTCTTCCGCAGTATTTT
cdr3_aa: CASTRSGTSGLPQYF
v_call: TRBV6-5
d_call: TRBD2
j_call: TRBJ2-3

cdr3_nt: TGTGCCAGCTCACCCCTGTACCAAGAGACCCAGTACTTC
cdr3_aa: CASSPLYQETQYF
v_call: TRBV18
d_call: -
j_call: TRBJ2-5

cdr3_nt: TGCGCCAGCAGTTGGACTAGCGGACGTCTATACAATGAGCAGTTCTTC
cdr3_aa: CASSWTSGRLYNEQFF
v_call: TRBV5-1
d_call: TRBD2
j_call: TRBJ2-1

cdr3_nt: TGTGCCAGCAGCGTAGGACTAGCGGGGGACTACGAGCAGTACTTC
cdr3_aa: CASSVGLAGDYEQYF
v_call: TRBV9
d_call: TRBD2
j_call: TRBJ2-7

cdr3_nt: TGCGCCAGCAGCTTGGAAGGGGGCTCTTATCAGCCCCAGCATTTT
cdr3_aa: CASSLEGGSYQPQHF
v_call: TRBV5-1
d_call: TRBD1
j_call: TRBJ1-5